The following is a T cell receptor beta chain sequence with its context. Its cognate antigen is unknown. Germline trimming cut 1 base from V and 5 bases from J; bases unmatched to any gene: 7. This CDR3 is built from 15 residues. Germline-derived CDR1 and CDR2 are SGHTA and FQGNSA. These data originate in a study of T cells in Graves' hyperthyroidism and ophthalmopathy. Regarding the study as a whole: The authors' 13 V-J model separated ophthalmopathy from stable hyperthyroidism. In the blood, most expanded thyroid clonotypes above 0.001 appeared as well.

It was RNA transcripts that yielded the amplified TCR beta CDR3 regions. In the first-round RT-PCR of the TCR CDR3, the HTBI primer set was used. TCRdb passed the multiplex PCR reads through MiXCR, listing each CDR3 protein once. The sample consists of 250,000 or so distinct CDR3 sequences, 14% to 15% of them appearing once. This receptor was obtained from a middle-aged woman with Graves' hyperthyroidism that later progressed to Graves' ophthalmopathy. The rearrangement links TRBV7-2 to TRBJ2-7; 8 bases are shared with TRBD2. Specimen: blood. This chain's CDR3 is CASSLGAGEGNEQYF. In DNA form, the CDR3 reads TGTGCCAGCAGCTTAGGAGCGGGAGAAGGCAACGAGCAGTACTTC.